This record concerns one T cell receptor (beta chain) sequence. Sequenced by immunoSEQ multiplex PCR; TCRdb stores in-frame clones only, minus some. The table has around 82,000 clones, approximately 86% seen once; the top ten hold around 17%. This record belongs to a study of radiotherapy plus CTLA-4 blockade in lung cancer. The specimen was peripheral blood, collected from a patient treated with radiotherapy plus ipilimumab. The TCR was taken from a human donor with non-small cell lung cancer that progressed on radiotherapy plus ipilimumab.

The CDR3 DNA sequence: TGTGCCAGCAGCTTGGCGGGCTCTGGGGCCAACGTCCTGACTTTC. Its protein is CASSLAGSGANVLTF. The V and J genes are TRBV5-4 and TRBJ2-6; D call uncertain. This CDR3 spans 15 amino acids. Germline V gives CDR1 SGHNT, CDR2 YYREEE (reference sequence). V lost 0 bases and J lost 0, with 4 bases in between.